The T cell receptor beta chain under discussion was sequenced for a study of identical twins. Study outcomes and limitations: Modelling approaches yielded underestimates of out-of-frame TCR alpha sharing between monozygotic twins. Twin-shared out-of-frame alpha sequences were enriched for low generation probability. Cord blood beta clonotypes present at high abundance carried fewer insertions; no such pattern appeared in memory repertoires.

TCRdb used MiXCR to reprocess the 5' RACE reads, holding one entry per CDR3 protein. The sample lists about 240,000 distinct CDR3 sequences, about 13% occurring once. This clonotype was found once. What it binds is unknown. CDR1 is SQVTM, CDR2 ANQGSEA, per germline. CDR3 length: 16 residues. This sample was shared with a second study, whose subject was yellow fever vaccine responses in identical twins. That work states: Twins showed a vaccine T cell response that reportedly seemed partly convergent, partly personalized.

The chain combines TRBV29-1 with TRBJ2-4; the D gene could be TRBD1 or TRBD2 (6 bases each). The sample taken for sequencing was memory (CD45RO+) T cells sorted from blood. The clonotype comes from a woman aged 18-30 years in good health. CDR3 sequence: CTSILGGQLAKNIQYF. The CDR3 DNA sequence: TGCACCTCTATATTAGGGGGGCAGCTAGCCAAAAACATTCAGTACTTC.